Sequencing of this TCR beta chain was carried out in a study of STAT5B mutations in CD4+ large granular lymphocyte leukemia. This table comes from immunoSEQ multiplex PCR, and its TCRdb copy is limited to in-frame clones, with some not included. Here the sample spans 40,000 to 55,000 clones, roughly four fifths being singletons. Germline V gene lookup returns CDR1 SGHRS and CDR2 YFSETQ. The V gene lost 0 bases and the J gene lost 2 bases, with 3 bases spanning the gap. The CDR3 loop spans 12 amino acids. Sample: CD4+ T cells from blood buffy coats. V is TRBV5-1 and J is TRBJ2-7; no reliable D call. The clonotype originates from a human donor in good health. CDR3 sequence (DNA): TGCGCCAGCAGCTTGGGCGCCTACGAGCAGTACTTC. Protein: CASSLGAYEQYF.